A selection of T cell receptor beta chains follows, all from one sample in a study of T cell responses to AZD1222 COVID-19 vaccine. The table came from immunoSEQ multiplex PCR; TCRdb's copy has only in-frame clones and leaves some out. The data hold around 160,000 clones, with 75% to 95% observed a single time. This specimen consisted of peripheral blood, obtained on day 0 of MenACWY control vaccination. These receptors were collected from an adult in good health. CDR3s include the opening cysteine and the closing phenylalanine or tryptophan.

v_call: TRBV7-8; j_call: TRBJ2-3; cdr3_aa: CASSVGTHTDTQYF
v_call: TRBV28; j_call: TRBJ1-5; cdr3_aa: CASSRTVYSNQPQHF
v_call: TRBV2; j_call: TRBJ1-5; cdr3_aa: CASRAENQPQHF
v_call: TRBV29-1; j_call: TRBJ2-6; cdr3_aa: CSVRSGANVLTF
v_call: TRBV2; j_call: TRBJ2-7; cdr3_aa: CASRNRAPGYEQYF
v_call: TRBV10-3; j_call: TRBJ1-1; cdr3_aa: CAIKTGIENTEAFF
v_call: TRBV7-8; j_call: TRBJ1-5; cdr3_aa: CASSFEESSNQPQHF
v_call: TRBV24-1; j_call: TRBJ2-1; cdr3_aa: CATSDAGQSTNEQFF
v_call: TRBV29-1; j_call: TRBJ1-3; cdr3_aa: CSVLVGNTIYF
v_call: TRBV7-9; j_call: TRBJ1-5; cdr3_aa: CASSIQGAGQPQHF
v_call: TRBV18; j_call: TRBJ1-1; cdr3_aa: CASSTEVTEAFF
v_call: TRBV9; j_call: TRBJ1-6; cdr3_aa: CASSVGGADNSPLHF
v_call: TRBV10-1; j_call: TRBJ2-6; cdr3_aa: CASSESGSGANVLTF
v_call: TRBV5-8; j_call: TRBJ1-4; cdr3_aa: CASSLELGPGLNEKLFF
v_call: TRBV11-2; j_call: TRBJ2-6; cdr3_aa: CASSLGAGVGANVLTF
v_call: TRBV18; j_call: TRBJ1-6; cdr3_aa: CASSSDTGASPLHF
v_call: TRBV27; j_call: TRBJ1-2; cdr3_aa: CASSLVGPDRNYGYTF
v_call: TRBV6-5; j_call: TRBJ1-1; cdr3_aa: CASSFRQGRTEAFF
v_call: TRBV19; j_call: TRBJ1-4; cdr3_aa: CASSLPPGKLFF
v_call: TRBV6-5; j_call: TRBJ1-1; cdr3_aa: CASSYPTGMNTEAFF
v_call: TRBV18; j_call: TRBJ2-2; cdr3_aa: CASSPTSGIIGELFF
v_call: TRBV5-6; j_call: TRBJ1-2; cdr3_aa: CASSSTVNYGYTF
v_call: TRBV10-3; j_call: TRBJ1-1; cdr3_aa: CAITGTQDTEAFF
v_call: TRBV2; j_call: TRBJ2-6; cdr3_aa: CASTQGSGANVLTF
v_call: TRBV10-3; j_call: TRBJ1-1; cdr3_aa: CAISVSRDRVTGTEAFF
v_call: TRBV7-9; j_call: TRBJ1-1; cdr3_aa: CASSPTPSGHTEAFF
v_call: TRBV6-5; j_call: TRBJ1-1; cdr3_aa: CASGTPMNTEAFF
v_call: TRBV3-1/TRBV3-2; j_call: TRBJ2-4; cdr3_aa: CASSQHSLAKNIQYF
v_call: TRBV11-2; j_call: TRBJ1-5; cdr3_aa: CASSLAGYQPQHF
v_call: TRBV27; j_call: TRBJ2-1; cdr3_aa: CASTSLGTARYNEQFF
v_call: TRBV10-3; j_call: TRBJ1-1; cdr3_aa: CAITGTGEGTEAFF
v_call: TRBV5-1; j_call: TRBJ2-5; cdr3_aa: CASSPGSQETQYF
v_call: TRBV7-2; j_call: TRBJ2-3; cdr3_aa: CASSLRGLSNTDTQYF
v_call: TRBV3-1/TRBV3-2; j_call: TRBJ2-7; cdr3_aa: CASSQGVRTGVYEQYF
v_call: TRBV7-9; j_call: TRBJ1-2; cdr3_aa: CASSLDSFYGYTF
v_call: TRBV5-4; j_call: TRBJ1-2; cdr3_aa: CASSLTRTLNYGYTF
v_call: TRBV10-1; j_call: TRBJ1-1; cdr3_aa: CASRRDRENTEAFF
v_call: TRBV5-6; j_call: TRBJ1-2; cdr3_aa: CASRYRDRGSHGYTF
v_call: TRBV7-3; j_call: TRBJ2-7; cdr3_aa: CASSPSGQGGPKEQYF
v_call: TRBV30; j_call: TRBJ1-3; cdr3_aa: CAAGESNTIYF
v_call: TRBV6-1; j_call: TRBJ2-7; cdr3_aa: CASSEFTGNGRQYF